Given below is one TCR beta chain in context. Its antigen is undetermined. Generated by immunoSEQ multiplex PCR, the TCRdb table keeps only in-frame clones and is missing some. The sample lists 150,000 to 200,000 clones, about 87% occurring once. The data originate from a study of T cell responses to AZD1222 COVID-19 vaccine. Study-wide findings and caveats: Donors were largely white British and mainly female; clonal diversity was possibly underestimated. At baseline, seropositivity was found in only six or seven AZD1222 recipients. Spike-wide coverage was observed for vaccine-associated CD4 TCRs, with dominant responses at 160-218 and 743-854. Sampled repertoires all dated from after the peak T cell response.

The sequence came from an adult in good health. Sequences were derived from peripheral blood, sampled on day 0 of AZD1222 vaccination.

The CDR3 sequence: CASSVGGGGLSGANVLTF. CDR3 DNA sequence: TGTGCCAGCAGCGTAGGCGGGGGCGGGCTCTCTGGGGCCAACGTCCTGACTTTC. The V gene is TRBV9, the J gene TRBJ2-6; TRBD2 might be the D (7 bases). The CDR3 sequence is 18 residues long. V was cut by 0 bases and J by 0 bases, with 13 bases left in between. Germline CDR1 reads SGDLS; CDR2 reads YYNGEE. The full variable domain, in which reference TRBV9 and TRBJ2-6 provide the parts outside the CDR3, is DSGVTQTPKHLITATGQRVTLRCSPRSGDLSVYWYQQSLDQGLQFLIQYYNGEERAKGNILERFSAQQFPDLHSELNLSSLELGDSALYFCASSVGGGGLSGANVLTFGAGSRLTVL.